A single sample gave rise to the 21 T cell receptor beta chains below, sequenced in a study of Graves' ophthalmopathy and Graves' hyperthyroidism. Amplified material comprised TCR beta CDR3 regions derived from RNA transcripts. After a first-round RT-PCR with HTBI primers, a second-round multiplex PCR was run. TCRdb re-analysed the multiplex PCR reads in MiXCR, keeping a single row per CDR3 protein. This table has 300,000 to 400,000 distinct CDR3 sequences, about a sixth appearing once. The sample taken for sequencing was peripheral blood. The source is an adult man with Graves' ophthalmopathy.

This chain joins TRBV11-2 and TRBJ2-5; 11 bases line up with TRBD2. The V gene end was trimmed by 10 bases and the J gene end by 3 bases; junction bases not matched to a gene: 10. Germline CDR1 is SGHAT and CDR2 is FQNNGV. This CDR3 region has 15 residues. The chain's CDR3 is CAKSSPGLAEETQYF. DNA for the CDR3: TGTGCCAAAAGCTCCCCGGGACTAGCGGAAGAGACCCAGTACTTC. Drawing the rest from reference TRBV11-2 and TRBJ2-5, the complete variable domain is EAGVAQSPRYKIIEKRQSVAFWCNPISGHATLYWYQQILGQGPKLLIQFQNNGVVDDSQLPKDRFSAERLKGVDSTLKIQPAKLEDSAVYLCAKSSPGLAEETQYFGPGTRLLVL.

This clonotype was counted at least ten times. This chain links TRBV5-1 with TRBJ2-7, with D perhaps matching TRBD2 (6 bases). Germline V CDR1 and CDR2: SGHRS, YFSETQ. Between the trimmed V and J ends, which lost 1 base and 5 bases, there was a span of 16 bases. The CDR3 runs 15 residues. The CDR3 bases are TGCGCCAGCAGCTTGAGGTCCCTAGCGCTGAACGAGCAGTACTTC. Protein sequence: CASSLRSLALNEQYF.

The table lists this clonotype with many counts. The CDR3 sequence is CASKRGAGAKNIQYF. CDR3 sequence (DNA): TGTGCCAGTAAACGGGGGGCAGGGGCCAAAAACATTCAGTACTTC. The chain is built from TRBV19 and TRBJ2-4, with a possible D match to TRBD2 (7 bases). Trimming shortened V by 7 bases and J by 1 base, and 14 bases separated the two germline ends. The CDR3 extends over 15 amino acids. Germline V gives CDR1 LNHDA, CDR2 SQIVND (reference sequence).

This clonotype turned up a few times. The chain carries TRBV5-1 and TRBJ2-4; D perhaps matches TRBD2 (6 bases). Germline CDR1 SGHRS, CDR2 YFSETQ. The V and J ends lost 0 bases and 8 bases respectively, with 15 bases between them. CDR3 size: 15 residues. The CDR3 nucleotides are TGCGCCAGCAGCTTGGGGGGCCTCTGGAGGGACATTCAGTACTTC. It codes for CASSLGGLWRDIQYF.

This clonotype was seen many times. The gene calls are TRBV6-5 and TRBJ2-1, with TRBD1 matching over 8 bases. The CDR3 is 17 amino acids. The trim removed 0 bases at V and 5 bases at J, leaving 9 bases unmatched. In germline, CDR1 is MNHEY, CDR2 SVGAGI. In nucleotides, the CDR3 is TGTGCCAGCAGTTACTCAAGGACAGGGCACCGAAACAATGAGCAGTTCTTC. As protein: CASSYSRTGHRNNEQFF.

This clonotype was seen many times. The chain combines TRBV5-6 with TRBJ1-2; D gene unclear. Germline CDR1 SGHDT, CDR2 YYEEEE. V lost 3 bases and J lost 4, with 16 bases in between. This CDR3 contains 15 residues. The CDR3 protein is CASSSLRLWTYGYTF. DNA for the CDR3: TGTGCCAGCAGCTCCCTTAGGTTGTGGACCTATGGCTACACCTTC. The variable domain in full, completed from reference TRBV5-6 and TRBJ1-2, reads DAGVTQSPTHLIKTRGQQVTLRCSPKSGHDTVSWYQQALGQGPQFIFQYYEEEERQRGNFPDRFSGHQFPNYSSELNVNALLLGDSALYLCASSSLRLWTYGYTFGSGTRLTVV.

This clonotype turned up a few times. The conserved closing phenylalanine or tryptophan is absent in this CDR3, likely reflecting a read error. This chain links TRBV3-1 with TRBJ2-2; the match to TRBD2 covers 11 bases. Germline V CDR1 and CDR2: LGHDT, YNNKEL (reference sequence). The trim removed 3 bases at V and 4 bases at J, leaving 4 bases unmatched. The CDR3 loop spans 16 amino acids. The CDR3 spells CASSQVTSGATGELFS. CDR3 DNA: TGTGCCAGCAGCCAGGTGACTAGCGGGGCCACCGGGGAGCTGTTTTCT.

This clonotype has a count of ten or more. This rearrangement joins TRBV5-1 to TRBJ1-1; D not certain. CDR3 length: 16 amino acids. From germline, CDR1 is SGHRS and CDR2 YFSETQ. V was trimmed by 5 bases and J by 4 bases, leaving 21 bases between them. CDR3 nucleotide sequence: TGCGCCAGCAGAGGCGTCGACGCCTCCCTGGGCACTGAAGCTTTCTTT. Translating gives CASRGVDASLGTEAFF.

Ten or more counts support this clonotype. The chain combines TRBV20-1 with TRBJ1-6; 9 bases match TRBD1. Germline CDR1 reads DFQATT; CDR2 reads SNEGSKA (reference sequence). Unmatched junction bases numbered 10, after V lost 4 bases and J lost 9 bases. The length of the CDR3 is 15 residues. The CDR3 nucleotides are TGCAGTGCTACAGACGTCGACAGGGGGGTTTCACCCCTCCACTTT. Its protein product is CSATDVDRGVSPLHF.

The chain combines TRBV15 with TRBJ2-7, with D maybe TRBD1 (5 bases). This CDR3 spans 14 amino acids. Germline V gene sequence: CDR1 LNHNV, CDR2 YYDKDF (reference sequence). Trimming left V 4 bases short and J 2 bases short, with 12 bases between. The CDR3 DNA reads TGTGCCACCAGCACTTGGGGCGAAACCTACGAGCAGTACTTC. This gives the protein CATSTWGETYEQYF.

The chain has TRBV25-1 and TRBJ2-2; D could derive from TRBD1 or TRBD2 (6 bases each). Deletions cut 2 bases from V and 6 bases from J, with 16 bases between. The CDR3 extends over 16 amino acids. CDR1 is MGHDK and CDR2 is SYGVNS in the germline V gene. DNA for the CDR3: TGTGCCAGCAGTGAACTGGGGGGCGGGTCGGCCGGGGAGCTGTTTTTT. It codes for CASSELGGGSAGELFF. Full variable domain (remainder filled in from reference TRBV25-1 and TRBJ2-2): EADIYQTPRYLVIGTGKKITLECSQTMGHDKMYWYQQDPGMELHLIHYSYGVNSTEKGDLSSESTVSRIRTEHFPLTLESARPSHTSQYLCASSELGGGSAGELFFGEGSRLTVL.

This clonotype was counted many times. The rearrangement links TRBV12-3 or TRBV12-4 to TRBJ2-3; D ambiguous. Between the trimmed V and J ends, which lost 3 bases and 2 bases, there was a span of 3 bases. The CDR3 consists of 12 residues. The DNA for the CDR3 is TGTGCCAGCAGTTTTTCCACAGATACGCAGTATTTT. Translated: CASSFSTDTQYF.

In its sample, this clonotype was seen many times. The CDR3 sequence: CASSQTSGRAYEQYF. The CDR3 nucleotides are TGTGCCAGCAGTCAAACTAGCGGGAGGGCCTACGAGCAGTACTTC. The V call is TRBV6-1, the J call TRBJ2-7, with 13 bases fitting TRBD2. Germline V lookup: CDR1 MNHNS, CDR2 SASEGT. The CDR3 is 15 amino acids. With 5 bases clipped from V and 2 bases from J, the junction kept 3 bases outside the gene matches.

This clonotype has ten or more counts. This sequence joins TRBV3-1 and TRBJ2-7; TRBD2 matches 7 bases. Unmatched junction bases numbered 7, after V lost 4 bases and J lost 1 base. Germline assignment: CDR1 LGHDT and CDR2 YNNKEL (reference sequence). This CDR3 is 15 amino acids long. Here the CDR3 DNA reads TGTGCCAGCAGCCCCAATAAGCGGGGTTCCTACGAGCAGTACTTC. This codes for CASSPNKRGSYEQYF.

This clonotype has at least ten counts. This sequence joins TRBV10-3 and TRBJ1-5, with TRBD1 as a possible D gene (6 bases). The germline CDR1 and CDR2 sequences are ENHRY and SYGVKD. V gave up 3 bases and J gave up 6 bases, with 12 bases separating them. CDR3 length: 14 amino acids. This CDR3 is CAISEFRGAQPQHF. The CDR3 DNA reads TGTGCCATCAGTGAATTTCGGGGGGCTCAGCCCCAGCATTTT.

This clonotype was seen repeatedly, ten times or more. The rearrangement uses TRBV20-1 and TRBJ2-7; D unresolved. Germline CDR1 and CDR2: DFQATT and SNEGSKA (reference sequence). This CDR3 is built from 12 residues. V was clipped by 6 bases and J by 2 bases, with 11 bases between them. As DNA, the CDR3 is TGCAGTGCCCAACCGACTGCCTACGAGCAGTACTTC. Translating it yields CSAQPTAYEQYF.

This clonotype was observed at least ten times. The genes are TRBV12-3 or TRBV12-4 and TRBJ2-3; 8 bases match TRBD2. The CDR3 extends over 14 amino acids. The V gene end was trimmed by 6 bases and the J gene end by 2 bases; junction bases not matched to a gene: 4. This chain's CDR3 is CASRGGLDTDTQYF. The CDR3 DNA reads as TGTGCCAGCAGAGGGGGACTAGACACAGATACGCAGTATTTT.

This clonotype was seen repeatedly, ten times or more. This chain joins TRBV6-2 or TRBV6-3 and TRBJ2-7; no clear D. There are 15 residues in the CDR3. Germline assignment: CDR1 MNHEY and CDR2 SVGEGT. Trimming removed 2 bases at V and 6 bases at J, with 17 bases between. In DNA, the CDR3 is TGTGCCAGCAGTTACGGTGAAGACTTCGGGTCCGAGCAGTACTTC. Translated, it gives CASSYGEDFGSEQYF.

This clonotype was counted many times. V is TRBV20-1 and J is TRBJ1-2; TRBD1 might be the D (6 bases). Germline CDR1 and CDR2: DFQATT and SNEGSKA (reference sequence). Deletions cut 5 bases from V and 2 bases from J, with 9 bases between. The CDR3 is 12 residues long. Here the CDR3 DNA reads TGCAGTGCTGGGACACGCAACTATGGCTACACCTTC. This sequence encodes CSAGTRNYGYTF.

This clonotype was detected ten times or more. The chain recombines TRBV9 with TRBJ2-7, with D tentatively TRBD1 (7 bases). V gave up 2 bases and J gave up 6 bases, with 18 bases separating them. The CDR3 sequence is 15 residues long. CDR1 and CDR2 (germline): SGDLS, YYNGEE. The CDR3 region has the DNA TGTGCCAGCAGCGTCGGAGGGCAGGGGGGCATCGAGCAGTACTTC. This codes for CASSVGGQGGIEQYF.

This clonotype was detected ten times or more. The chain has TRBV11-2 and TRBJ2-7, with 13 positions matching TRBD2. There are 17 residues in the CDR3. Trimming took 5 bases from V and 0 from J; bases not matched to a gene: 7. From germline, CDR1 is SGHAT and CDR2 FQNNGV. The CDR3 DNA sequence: TGTGCCAGCAGCAGACTAGCGGGGGGCCTATTCTCCTACGAGCAGTACTTC. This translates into CASSRLAGGLFSYEQYF. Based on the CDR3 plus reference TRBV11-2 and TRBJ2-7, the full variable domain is EAGVAQSPRYKIIEKRQSVAFWCNPISGHATLYWYQQILGQGPKLLIQFQNNGVVDDSQLPKDRFSAERLKGVDSTLKIQPAKLEDSAVYLCASSRLAGGLFSYEQYFGPGTRLTVT.